This record concerns one T cell receptor (beta chain) sequence. These data belong to a study of T cells in Graves' hyperthyroidism and ophthalmopathy. Using RNA transcripts as the source, TCR beta CDR3 regions were amplified. An initial round of RT-PCR targeting the TCR CDR3 relied on the HTBI primer set. In TCRdb, the multiplex PCR reads were re-called with MiXCR into one record per CDR3 protein. Of approximately 690,000 distinct CDR3 sequences listed, about 14% were seen once; the top ten hold roughly an eighth. Per germline, CDR1 LGHDT and CDR2 YNNKEL (reference sequence). Trimming removed 4 bases at V and 0 bases at J, with 7 bases between. The CDR3 runs 15 residues.

Specimen: blood. This chain joins TRBV3-1 and TRBJ2-6; no clear D gene. The receptor's source is a woman aged 45-60 years with Graves' ophthalmopathy. The DNA for the CDR3 is TGTGCCAGCAGCCCAGACAACTCTGGGGCCAACGTCCTGACTTTC. Residues: CASSPDNSGANVLTF.